Listed below are T cell receptor beta chains from one sample, sequenced in a study of T cells in Graves' hyperthyroidism and ophthalmopathy. TCRdb ran MiXCR on the multiplex PCR reads and lists one entry per CDR3 protein. The data show 750,000 to 950,000 distinct CDR3 sequences, roughly 37% seen once. Sequencing was done on a sample of blood. The receptor source for this set is a man aged 18 to 29 with Graves' hyperthyroidism. Each CDR3 is given with its conserved first and last residue. A D gene is named only where the DNA matches it firmly. Rows give clone size only sometimes, using once, few, many, or a class for an expanded clone.

V gene: TRBV9
J gene: TRBJ2-5
clone size: NA
D gene: TRBD2
CDR3 protein: CASSLILAGKETQYF
CDR3 DNA: TGTGCCAGCAGCTTAATCCTAGCGGGAAAAGAGACCCAGTACTTC

V gene: TRBV19
J gene: TRBJ1-6
clone size: many
D gene: NA
CDR3 protein: CASSLEGGGLNSPLHF
CDR3 DNA: TGTGCCAGTAGCTTGGAAGGTGGAGGCCTTAATTCACCCCTCCACTTT

V gene: TRBV4-3
J gene: TRBJ2-7
clone size: once
D gene: NA
CDR3 protein: CASSQAAAWEQYF
CDR3 DNA: TGCGCCAGCAGCCAAGCGGCAGCCTGGGAGCAGTACTTC

V gene: TRBV29-1
J gene: TRBJ1-2
clone size: NA
D gene: TRBD1
CDR3 protein: CSVEGTGVLYGYTF
CDR3 DNA: TGCAGCGTTGAAGGGACAGGGGTTCTCTATGGCTACACCTTC

V gene: TRBV10-3
J gene: TRBJ2-7
clone size: many
D gene: NA
CDR3 protein: CAISDDSYEQYF
CDR3 DNA: TGTGCCATCAGTGATGACAGCTACGAGCAGTACTTC

V gene: TRBV2
J gene: TRBJ1-1
clone size: few
D gene: NA
CDR3 protein: CASSQRTRWENTEAFF
CDR3 DNA: TGTGCCAGCAGCCAAAGGACGAGATGGGAGAACACTGAAGCTTTCTTT

V gene: TRBV5-6
J gene: TRBJ2-7
clone size: NA
D gene: NA
CDR3 protein: CASGQGWGDEQYF
CDR3 DNA: TGCGCCAGCGGCCAAGGCTGGGGAGACGAGCAGTACTTC

V gene: TRBV10-3
J gene: TRBJ2-7
clone size: many
D gene: TRBD2
CDR3 protein: CAISGLAGNEQYF
CDR3 DNA: TGTGCCATCAGTGGTCTAGCGGGGAACGAGCAGTACTTC

V gene: TRBV7-8
J gene: TRBJ2-7
clone size: NA
D gene: TRBD1
CDR3 protein: CASSSLDRGHYGQYF
CDR3 DNA: TGTGCCAGCAGCTCCCTCGACAGGGGTCATTACGGGCAGTACTTC

V gene: TRBV7-2
J gene: TRBJ1-5
clone size: NA
D gene: NA
CDR3 protein: CASSLRVAGKGQPQHF
CDR3 DNA: TGTGCCAGCAGCTTAAGGGTTGCGGGTAAAGGACAGCCCCAGCATTTT

V gene: TRBV10-3
J gene: TRBJ1-6
clone size: many
D gene: NA
CDR3 protein: CAISEFADSPLHF
CDR3 DNA: TGTGCCATCAGTGAGTTTGCAGATTCACCCCTCCACTTT

V gene: TRBV10-3
J gene: TRBJ2-2
clone size: many
D gene: TRBD1
CDR3 protein: CATARDRGIGGELFF
CDR3 DNA: TGTGCCACCGCGCGTGACAGGGGAATTGGTGGGGAGCTGTTTTTT

V gene: TRBV5-1
J gene: TRBJ2-7
clone size: NA
D gene: TRBD1
CDR3 protein: CASSEGQGDLDEQYF
CDR3 DNA: TGTGCCAGCAGCGAGGGACAGGGGGACTTGGACGAGCAGTACTTC

V gene: TRBV10-3
J gene: TRBJ2-7
clone size: many
D gene: NA
CDR3 protein: CAISESTAPYEQYF
CDR3 DNA: TGTGCCATCAGTGAGTCGACCGCGCCCTACGAGCAGTACTTC

V gene: TRBV7-9
J gene: TRBJ2-2
clone size: NA
D gene: NA
CDR3 protein: CASSPRGAVF
CDR3 DNA: TGTGCCAGCAGCCCCCGGGGAGCTGTTTTT

V gene: TRBV5-1
J gene: TRBJ2-2
clone size: NA
D gene: TRBD2
CDR3 protein: CASQPLAGTYTGELFF
CDR3 DNA: TGCGCCAGCCAACCTCTAGCGGGAACCTACACCGGGGAGCTGTTTTTT

V gene: TRBV14
J gene: TRBJ1-2
clone size: many
D gene: NA
CDR3 protein: CASSQEGLNGYTF
CDR3 DNA: TGTGCCAGCAGCCAAGAGGGGTTGAATGGCTACACCTTC